The source of this T cell receptor beta chain is a study of T cells after yellow fever vaccination. Whole-study results and caveats: Across the CD4 and CD8 compartments, a small share of clonotypes was present in both. After the booster, nearly 98% of CD4 and roughly nine tenths of CD8 primary-response clones were re-detected.

Many counts were recorded for this clonotype. The target antigen is unknown. 5'RACE template switching generated TCR cDNA, adding a universal primer site and UMIs. Each CDR3 protein is one row after TCRdb ran MiXCR on the 5' RACE reads. The table has some 400,000 distinct CDR3 sequences, roughly a sixth seen once; the top ten hold 15% to 20%. The CDR3 sequence is 14 residues long. Germline V lookup: CDR1 ENHRY, CDR2 SYGVKD. The J segment lost 2 bases and the V segment lost 7 bases, leaving 7 bases of the junction unmatched. Specimen: PBMCs, collected before the yellow fever booster vaccination. The receptor was isolated from a man aged 18 to 30 who received the YFV17D yellow fever vaccine. The rearrangement links TRBV10-3 to TRBJ2-5; TRBD1 aligns across 7 bases. CDR3 DNA sequence: TGTGCCATCAAAGGGACAGACCTTCAAGAGACCCAGTACTTC. Its protein is CAIKGTDLQETQYF.